This TCR beta chain derives from a study of OX40 agonist ivuxolimab in advanced cancers. Using immunoSEQ multiplex PCR, the repertoire was profiled, and TCRdb retains in-frame clones only, with some absent. The sample comprises around 34,000 clones, around 81% of which are singletons, and roughly 1.4% rests with the top ten. This TCR was sampled from an adult with an advanced solid tumor such as melanoma, head and neck, liver or kidney cancer. Sequencing was performed on CD4+ or CD8+ T cells sorted from blood, taken in a trial of the OX40 agonist ivuxolimab.

CDR3 sequence (DNA): TGTGCCAGCAGCTTAGAGGGGTCGTATTCGGAAGCTTTCTTT. Its translation is CASSLEGSYSEAFF. V and J are TRBV7-2 and TRBJ1-1; possible D gene TRBD1, 5 bases. Germline assignment: CDR1 SGHTA and CDR2 FQGNSA. The CDR3 covers 14 residues. Trimming took off 1 base at V and 8 bases at J, with 14 bases between the two ends.